The clone carrying this T cell receptor beta chain came up a few times. No antigen is known for it. This CDR3 has 15 amino acids. Trimming took 3 bases from V and 0 from J; bases not matched to a gene: 4. Per germline, CDR1 SGHRS and CDR2 YFSETQ. This record belongs to a study of CD8 T cells in ankylosing spondylitis. General observations from the study: A motif in TCR beta, a set of eight or nine highly homologous variants, appeared characteristic of ankylosing spondylitis blood. Disease-linked clones were CD8+ and relatively rare in peripheral blood. From matched ankylosing spondylitis synovial fluid, disease-linked clones were reportedly recovered at significantly enriched levels.

Each CDR3 protein gets one entry after TCRdb re-called the 5' RACE reads with MiXCR. The sample includes around 130,000 distinct CDR3 sequences, approximately 9.9% of them seen just once. The rearrangement joins TRBV5-1 to TRBJ2-7; TRBD2 matches at 9 bases. This receptor was identified in a male donor with ankylosing spondylitis or in good health (not recorded which). The material sequenced was blood, either unsorted or a sorted T cell fraction (not recorded which). The CDR3 bases are TGCGCCAGCAGCTCAAGCGGGAGGAACTCCTACGAGCAGTACTTC. This codes for CASSSSGRNSYEQYF. Full variable domain (remainder filled in from reference TRBV5-1 and TRBJ2-7): KAGVTQTPRYLIKTRGQQVTLSCSPISGHRSVSWYQQTPGQGLQFLFEYFSETQRNKGNFPGRFSGRQFSNSRSEMNVSTLELGDSALYLCASSSSGRNSYEQYFGPGTRLTVT.